This passage covers 11 T cell receptor beta chains from one sample sequenced in a study of blood T cell repertoires in COVID-19. Sequencing was performed with immunoSEQ multiplex PCR; in TCRdb, only in-frame clones are kept and a portion is missing. Of approximately 130,000 clones in the sample, over 75% were seen once. Sequencing was carried out using peripheral blood. These receptors all stem from a man aged 35 to 55 with active or convalescent COVID-19.

This clone was recorded once. The J gene is TRBJ1-1, the V gene TRBV6-5, with 8 bases matching TRBD1. The CDR3 contains 16 residues. Trimming cost V 2 bases and J 0 bases; bases outside gene matches: 5. The V gene's germline CDR1 is MNHEY and CDR2 SVGAGI. The CDR3, as DNA: TGTGCCAGCAGTTACGGCAGGGGGCGAATGAACACTGAAGCTTTCTTT. It encodes CASSYGRGRMNTEAFF.

V is TRBV14 and J is TRBJ1-1; D not resolved. Germline assignment: CDR1 SGHDN and CDR2 FVKESK. This CDR3 is built from 12 residues. V shed 1 base and J shed 8 bases, with 8 bases lying between them. The CDR3 DNA sequence: TGTGCCAGCAGCCAAGCGGCGGGAGAAGCTTTCTTT. Translating gives CASSQAAGEAFF. Using reference TRBV14 and TRBJ1-1 for the parts outside the CDR3, the full variable domain is EAGVTQFPSHSVIEKGQTVTLRCDPISGHDNLYWYRRVMGKEIKFLLHFVKESKQDESGMPNNRFLAERTGGTYSTLKVQPAELEDSGVYFCASSQAAGEAFFGQGTRLTVV.

The rearrangement joins TRBV27 to TRBJ2-2; 9 bases are a match to TRBD1. V was clipped by 3 bases and J by 3 bases; unmatched bases: 2. Germline-derived CDR1 and CDR2 are MNHEY and SMNVEV (reference sequence). This CDR3 comprises 15 residues. CDR3 loop: CASSLTGGYTGELFF. CDR3 DNA: TGTGCCAGCAGTTTGACAGGGGGGTACACCGGGGAGCTGTTTTTT.

The V and J genes are TRBV6-5 and TRBJ1-2; weak D call: TRBD1 (5 bases). Trimming removed 6 bases at V and 0 bases at J, with 8 bases between. Germline V gene sequence: CDR1 MNHEY, CDR2 SVGAGI. The CDR3 is made up of 13 amino acids. CDR3 in amino acids: CASSPRANYGYTF. The DNA for the CDR3 is TGTGCCAGCAGCCCCAGGGCTAACTATGGCTACACCTTC.

The chain combines TRBV29-1 with TRBJ2-7; D gene uncertain. Deletions cut 5 bases from V and 2 bases from J, with 7 bases between. From germline, CDR1 is SQVTM and CDR2 ANQGSEA. This CDR3 has 11 amino acids. Here the CDR3 reads CSVILPYEQYF. The CDR3 DNA reads as TGCAGCGTTATACTCCCCTACGAGCAGTACTTC.

The chain is built from TRBV5-1 and TRBJ2-2; 7 bases fit TRBD1. With V trimmed by 4 bases and J by 7 bases, 7 bases remained unmatched. The CDR3 is 14 residues long. CDR1 and CDR2 (germline): SGHRS, YFSETQ. Here the CDR3 reads CASSRDSYSGELFF. CDR3 nucleotides: TGCGCCAGCAGCCGGGACAGTTACAGCGGGGAGCTGTTTTTT.

This rearrangement joins TRBV20-1 to TRBJ2-7; D gene ambiguous. The V and J ends lost 5 bases and 5 bases respectively, with 7 bases between them. The germline gives CDR1 DFQATT, CDR2 SNEGSKA (reference sequence). The CDR3 loop spans 10 amino acids. The CDR3: CSALDHEQYF. DNA for the CDR3: TGCAGTGCTCTAGACCACGAGCAGTACTTC.

The rearrangement joins TRBV11-3 to TRBJ2-1; TRBD2 agrees at 10 bases. This CDR3 is built from 16 residues. The germline V gene encodes CDR1 SGHNT and CDR2 YENEEA. Trimming removed 0 bases from V and 5 bases from J; junction bases left unmatched: 4. The DNA of the CDR3 is TGTGCCAGCAGCTTAGAGGCTAGCGGGGGTAACAATGAGCAGTTCTTC. Amino acid sequence: CASSLEASGGNNEQFF.

The chain carries TRBV11-2 and TRBJ2-1; 12 bases match TRBD2. Germline V CDR1 and CDR2: SGHAT, FQNNGV. The CDR3 is made up of 17 amino acids. The ends lost 4 bases at V and 4 bases at J; junction bases unmatched: 8. The CDR3 region has the DNA TGTGCCAGCAGCTGGCCCGGACTAGCGGGGACATACAATGAGCAGTTCTTC. It yields the protein CASSWPGLAGTYNEQFF.

The sample holds one count of this clone. This sequence joins TRBV25-1 and TRBJ1-6; the match to TRBD1 covers 7 bases. The germline V gene has CDR1 MGHDK and CDR2 SYGVNS. CDR3 length: 15 amino acids. V was pared by 2 bases and J by 4 bases, with 2 bases of the junction left unmatched. CDR3 sequence (DNA): TGTGCCAGCAGTGAAGGCAGGGGGTATAATTCACCCCTCCACTTT. It yields the protein CASSEGRGYNSPLHF. The whole variable domain, filled in from reference TRBV25-1 and TRBJ1-6, reads EADIYQTPRYLVIGTGKKITLECSQTMGHDKMYWYQQDPGMELHLIHYSYGVNSTEKGDLSSESTVSRIRTEHFPLTLESARPSHTSQYLCASSEGRGYNSPLHFGNGTRLTVT.

Concerning this clone itself: This sample also contains other DNA sequences that code for the same CDR3. CDR3 amino acids: CASSQQGAGEKLFF. CDR3 DNA sequence: TGTGCCAGCAGCCAACAGGGGGCAGGGGAAAAACTGTTTTTT. The chain has TRBV3-1 (or the pseudogene TRBV3-2) and TRBJ1-4; TRBD1 matches at 8 bases. The V gene end was trimmed by 2 bases and the J gene end by 8 bases; junction bases not matched to a gene: 4. Germline lookup yields CDR1 LGHDT and CDR2 YNNKEL (reference sequence). The CDR3 has 14 residues.